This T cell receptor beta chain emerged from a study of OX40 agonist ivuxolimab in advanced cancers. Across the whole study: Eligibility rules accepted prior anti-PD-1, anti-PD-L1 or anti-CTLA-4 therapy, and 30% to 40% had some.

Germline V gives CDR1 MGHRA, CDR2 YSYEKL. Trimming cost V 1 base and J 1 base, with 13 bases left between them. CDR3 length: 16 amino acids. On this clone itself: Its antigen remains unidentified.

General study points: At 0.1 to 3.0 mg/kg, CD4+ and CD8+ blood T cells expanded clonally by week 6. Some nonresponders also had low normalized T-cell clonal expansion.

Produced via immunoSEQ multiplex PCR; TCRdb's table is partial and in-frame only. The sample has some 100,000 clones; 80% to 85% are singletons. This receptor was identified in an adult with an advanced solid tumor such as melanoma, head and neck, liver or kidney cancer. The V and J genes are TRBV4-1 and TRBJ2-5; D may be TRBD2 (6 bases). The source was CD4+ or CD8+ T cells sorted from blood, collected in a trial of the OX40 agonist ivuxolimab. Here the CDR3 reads CASSQGLGRGQETQYF. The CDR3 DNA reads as TGCGCCAGCAGCCAAGGACTAGGCCGGGGCCAAGAGACCCAGTACTTC.